Listed below are T cell receptor beta chains from one sample, sequenced in a study of T cells in Graves' hyperthyroidism and ophthalmopathy. From the multiplex PCR reads, TCRdb called clonotypes with MiXCR, one entry per CDR3 protein. The table shows about 640,000 distinct CDR3 sequences, with around 20% occurring only once. The sequencing sample was made of blood. These receptors originate from a man aged 25 to 40 with Graves' ophthalmopathy. Each CDR3 is given with its conserved first and last residue. The D gene is left open where the match is weak. Only some rows state a clone size, as once, few, many or a class for expanded clones.

cdr3_aa: CASSQDRGHSYEQYF
cdr3_nt: TGTGCCAGCAGCCAAGACAGGGGGCATTCCTACGAGCAGTACTTC
v_call: TRBV14
cdr3_length: 15
j_call: TRBJ2-7
d_call: TRBD1
clone_size: many

cdr3_aa: CASSLEGDGYTF
cdr3_nt: TGTGCCAGCAGCTTAGAAGGAGATGGCTACACCTTC
v_call: TRBV7-9
cdr3_length: 12
j_call: TRBJ1-2
d_call: NA
clone_size: NA

cdr3_aa: CSVEGRRNGYTF
cdr3_nt: TGCAGCGTTGAGGGGAGGCGTAACGGCTACACCTTC
v_call: TRBV29-1
cdr3_length: 12
j_call: TRBJ1-2
d_call: NA
clone_size: NA

cdr3_aa: CASSPHFKTNQEGGYTF
cdr3_nt: TGTGCCAGCAGTCCCCATTTCAAGACAAACCAGGAAGGCGGCTACACCTTC
v_call: TRBV6-1
cdr3_length: 17
j_call: TRBJ1-2
d_call: NA
clone_size: NA

cdr3_aa: CASSPEEGGGGYGYTF
cdr3_nt: TGTGCCAGCTCCCCCGAGGAGGGCGGCGGCGGGTATGGCTACACCTTC
v_call: TRBV6-4
cdr3_length: 16
j_call: TRBJ1-2
d_call: NA
clone_size: few

cdr3_aa: CASSPTGQQDYTF
cdr3_nt: TGTGCCAGCAGCCCTACGGGACAGCAAGACTACACCTTC
v_call: TRBV7-9
cdr3_length: 13
j_call: TRBJ1-2
d_call: TRBD1
clone_size: NA

cdr3_aa: CSAYFTDTQYF
cdr3_nt: TGCAGCGCTTACTTCACAGATACGCAGTATTTT
v_call: TRBV29-1
cdr3_length: 11
j_call: TRBJ2-3
d_call: NA
clone_size: NA

cdr3_aa: CASSLFAGGMNTEAFF
cdr3_nt: TGCGCCAGCAGCTTGTTCGCAGGGGGGATGAACACTGAAGCTTTCTTT
v_call: TRBV5-1
cdr3_length: 16
j_call: TRBJ1-1
d_call: TRBD1
clone_size: many

cdr3_aa: CASSLMGQGNVAFF
cdr3_nt: TGTGCCAGCAGCTTAATGGGACAGGGAAACGTAGCTTTCTTT
v_call: TRBV7-2
cdr3_length: 14
j_call: TRBJ1-1
d_call: TRBD1
clone_size: many

cdr3_aa: CASSEFGQGASNQPQHF
cdr3_nt: TGCGCCAGCAGTGAATTTGGACAGGGGGCCAGCAATCAGCCCCAGCATTTT
v_call: TRBV10-1
cdr3_length: 17
j_call: TRBJ1-5
d_call: TRBD1
clone_size: NA

cdr3_aa: CASSLARGSTEAFF
cdr3_nt: TGTGCCAGCAGTTTAGCCAGGGGGAGCACTGAAGCTTTCTTT
v_call: TRBV5-1
cdr3_length: 14
j_call: TRBJ1-1
d_call: TRBD1
clone_size: many

cdr3_aa: CSATLGRISYEQYF
cdr3_nt: TGCAGTGCAACCCTCGGACGGATCTCCTACGAGCAGTACTTC
v_call: TRBV20-1
cdr3_length: 14
j_call: TRBJ2-7
d_call: NA
clone_size: many

cdr3_aa: CASRVSGTPAYEQYF
cdr3_nt: TGTGCCAGCCGAGTTTCCGGGACTCCCGCCTACGAGCAGTACTTC
v_call: TRBV28
cdr3_length: 15
j_call: TRBJ2-7
d_call: NA
clone_size: NA

cdr3_aa: CASSLIPSGSSYEQYF
cdr3_nt: TGTGCCAGCAGTTTGATCCCGTCAGGGTCCTCCTACGAGCAGTACTTC
v_call: TRBV28
cdr3_length: 16
j_call: TRBJ2-7
d_call: NA
clone_size: many

cdr3_aa: CASSLEFQGFGTQYF
cdr3_nt: TGTGCCAGCAGCTTGGAGTTCCAGGGGTTTGGGACCCAGTACTTC
v_call: TRBV5-5
cdr3_length: 15
j_call: TRBJ2-5
d_call: NA
clone_size: few

cdr3_aa: CASSPIDRGLYLTFF
cdr3_nt: TGTGCCAGCAGCCCCATCGACAGGGGGCTTTATCTGACTTTCTTT
v_call: TRBV11-2
cdr3_length: 15
j_call: TRBJ1-1
d_call: TRBD1
clone_size: many

cdr3_aa: CASSSDNRDSSGANVLTF
cdr3_nt: TGTGCCAGCAGTTCTGACAACAGGGACTCTTCTGGGGCCAACGTCCTGACTTTC
v_call: TRBV27
cdr3_length: 18
j_call: TRBJ2-6
d_call: NA
clone_size: few

cdr3_aa: CSAREAGARFTEAFF
cdr3_nt: TGCAGTGCTAGAGAAGCGGGGGCGCGGTTCACTGAAGCTTTCTTT
v_call: TRBV20-1
cdr3_length: 15
j_call: TRBJ1-1
d_call: NA
clone_size: few

cdr3_aa: CASSLEWGADQPQHF
cdr3_nt: TGCGCCAGCAGCTTGGAGTGGGGGGCTGATCAGCCCCAGCATTTT
v_call: TRBV5-1
cdr3_length: 15
j_call: TRBJ1-5
d_call: NA
clone_size: NA

cdr3_aa: CASSQGGGSSYEQYF
cdr3_nt: TGTGCCAGCAGCCAAGGTGGGGGGAGCTCCTACGAGCAGTACTTC
v_call: TRBV7-2
cdr3_length: 15
j_call: TRBJ2-7
d_call: NA
clone_size: many

cdr3_aa: CSVAGTSGSLSGELFF
cdr3_nt: TGCAGCGTGGCCGGGACTAGCGGGAGTTTGTCCGGGGAGCTGTTTTTT
v_call: TRBV29-1
cdr3_length: 16
j_call: TRBJ2-2
d_call: TRBD2
clone_size: NA

cdr3_aa: CASSLGLRGWTTDTQYF
cdr3_nt: TGTGCCAGCAGCTTGGGCCTTAGGGGTTGGACCACAGATACGCAGTATTTT
v_call: TRBV13
cdr3_length: 17
j_call: TRBJ2-3
d_call: NA
clone_size: NA

cdr3_aa: CASSFKGSGGAIRNTEAFF
cdr3_nt: TGTGCCAGCAGTTTTAAAGGTTCAGGGGGCGCGATAAGGAACACTGAAGCTTTCTTT
v_call: TRBV28
cdr3_length: 19
j_call: TRBJ1-1
d_call: TRBD1
clone_size: many

cdr3_aa: CASRRTGLDSGNQPQHF
cdr3_nt: TGTGCCAGCAGACGGACAGGGCTGGATTCAGGGAATCAGCCCCAGCATTTT
v_call: TRBV6-1
cdr3_length: 17
j_call: TRBJ1-5
d_call: TRBD1
clone_size: many

cdr3_aa: CSVAPAGQARRGYTF
cdr3_nt: TGCAGCGTTGCTCCCGCTGGACAGGCGCGGCGTGGCTACACCTTC
v_call: TRBV29-1
cdr3_length: 15
j_call: TRBJ1-2
d_call: TRBD1
clone_size: NA

cdr3_aa: CSASPGLGTNVLTF
cdr3_nt: TGCAGTGCTAGCCCAGGGCTGGGGACCAACGTCCTGACTTTC
v_call: TRBV20-1
cdr3_length: 14
j_call: TRBJ2-6
d_call: NA
clone_size: NA

cdr3_aa: CASSLEAGRGTDTQYF
cdr3_nt: TGTGCCAGCAGCTTAGAGGCGGGCCGGGGGACAGATACGCAGTATTTT
v_call: TRBV7-9
cdr3_length: 16
j_call: TRBJ2-3
d_call: NA
clone_size: NA

cdr3_aa: CASSPGTSGSGPYEQYF
cdr3_nt: TGTGCCAGCAGTCCGGGGACTAGCGGGAGTGGTCCCTACGAGCAGTACTTC
v_call: TRBV12-3/TRBV12-4
cdr3_length: 17
j_call: TRBJ2-7
d_call: TRBD2
clone_size: many

cdr3_aa: CASSDRKGEQFF
cdr3_nt: TGCGCCAGCAGCGACAGGAAGGGTGAGCAGTTCTTC
v_call: TRBV5-1
cdr3_length: 12
j_call: TRBJ2-1
d_call: NA
clone_size: many

cdr3_aa: CASSRGVYADGYTF
cdr3_nt: TGTGCCAGCAGCCGAGGAGTTTATGCGGATGGCTACACCTTC
v_call: TRBV28
cdr3_length: 14
j_call: TRBJ1-2
d_call: NA
clone_size: many

cdr3_aa: CASSPSPTGGGSPLHF
cdr3_nt: TGTGCCAGCAGCCCCTCCCCAACAGGGGGCGGTTCACCCCTCCACTTT
v_call: TRBV27
cdr3_length: 16
j_call: TRBJ1-6
d_call: TRBD1
clone_size: few

cdr3_aa: CSVAGGLGTVDYEQYF
cdr3_nt: TGCAGCGTTGCGGGTGGGTTGGGGACAGTAGATTACGAGCAGTACTTC
v_call: TRBV29-1
cdr3_length: 16
j_call: TRBJ2-7
d_call: TRBD1
clone_size: few

cdr3_aa: CASGPRTSGASSYNEQFF
cdr3_nt: TGTGCTAGTGGTCCTCGGACTAGCGGGGCCAGCTCCTACAATGAGCAGTTCTTC
v_call: TRBV12-5
cdr3_length: 18
j_call: TRBJ2-1
d_call: TRBD2
clone_size: NA

cdr3_aa: CASSFYRDGTEAFF
cdr3_nt: TGCGCCAGCAGCTTTTACAGGGATGGAACTGAAGCTTTCTTT
v_call: TRBV5-1
cdr3_length: 14
j_call: TRBJ1-1
d_call: NA
clone_size: NA

cdr3_aa: CASSFSGAMNTEAFF
cdr3_nt: TGTGCCAGCAGCTTTTCCGGCGCCATGAACACTGAAGCTTTCTTT
v_call: TRBV5-5
cdr3_length: 15
j_call: TRBJ1-1
d_call: NA
clone_size: many

cdr3_aa: CASSRTGGRRDTQYF
cdr3_nt: TGTGCCAGCAGCAGGACAGGGGGCCGCCGGGATACGCAGTATTTT
v_call: TRBV12-3/TRBV12-4
cdr3_length: 15
j_call: TRBJ2-3
d_call: TRBD1
clone_size: NA

cdr3_aa: CASSAGLAGADTQYF
cdr3_nt: TGTGCCAGCAGCGCGGGACTAGCGGGGGCAGATACGCAGTATTTT
v_call: TRBV3-1
cdr3_length: 15
j_call: TRBJ2-3
d_call: TRBD2
clone_size: few

cdr3_aa: CASSPTRTGRSYEQYF
cdr3_nt: TGTGCCAGCAGCCCAACCCGGACAGGGCGTAGCTACGAGCAGTACTTC
v_call: TRBV9
cdr3_length: 16
j_call: TRBJ2-7
d_call: TRBD1
clone_size: NA

cdr3_aa: CSVEDPRGIRAEAFF
cdr3_nt: TGCAGCGTTGAAGATCCCCGGGGCATAAGAGCTGAAGCTTTCTTT
v_call: TRBV29-1
cdr3_length: 15
j_call: TRBJ1-1
d_call: NA
clone_size: NA

cdr3_aa: CAWSVLTGPEAFF
cdr3_nt: TGTGCCTGGAGTGTACTGACAGGTCCTGAGGCTTTCTTT
v_call: TRBV30
cdr3_length: 13
j_call: TRBJ1-1
d_call: NA
clone_size: many

cdr3_aa: CASSQGISGSYEQYF
cdr3_nt: TGCGCCAGCAGCCAAGGCATTAGCGGCTCCTACGAGCAGTACTTC
v_call: TRBV4-3
cdr3_length: 15
j_call: TRBJ2-7
d_call: NA
clone_size: NA

cdr3_aa: CASSQMPYEQYF
cdr3_nt: TGTGCCAGCAGCCAGATGCCGTACGAGCAGTACTTC
v_call: TRBV3-1
cdr3_length: 12
j_call: TRBJ2-7
d_call: NA
clone_size: many

cdr3_aa: CSVVEGTGYEQYF
cdr3_nt: TGCAGCGTCGTTGAAGGGACAGGCTACGAGCAGTACTTC
v_call: TRBV29-1
cdr3_length: 13
j_call: TRBJ2-7
d_call: TRBD1
clone_size: NA

cdr3_aa: CASRAGGTEAFF
cdr3_nt: TGTGCCAGCAGGGCAGGGGGCACTGAAGCTTTCTTT
v_call: TRBV6-1
cdr3_length: 12
j_call: TRBJ1-1
d_call: TRBD1
clone_size: many

cdr3_aa: CASRLGTRYTGELFF
cdr3_nt: TGTGCCAGCAGGCTCGGGACTAGATATACCGGGGAGCTGTTTTTT
v_call: TRBV7-2
cdr3_length: 15
j_call: TRBJ2-2
d_call: TRBD2
clone_size: many

cdr3_aa: CASNLGTSHEQFF
cdr3_nt: TGTGCCAGCAACTTAGGGACTTCCCATGAGCAGTTCTTC
v_call: TRBV7-2
cdr3_length: 13
j_call: TRBJ2-1
d_call: NA
clone_size: NA

cdr3_aa: CASSYGQMNTEAFF
cdr3_nt: TGTGCCAGCAGTTACGGGCAGATGAACACTGAAGCTTTCTTT
v_call: TRBV6-2/TRBV6-3
cdr3_length: 14
j_call: TRBJ1-1
d_call: NA
clone_size: few

cdr3_aa: CASTPTGFTDTQYF
cdr3_nt: TGTGCCAGCACCCCGACAGGTTTCACAGATACGCAGTATTTT
v_call: TRBV12-3/TRBV12-4
cdr3_length: 14
j_call: TRBJ2-3
d_call: NA
clone_size: few

cdr3_aa: CASSRDGESNQPQHF
cdr3_nt: TGTGCCAGCAGCAGGGACGGGGAAAGCAATCAGCCCCAGCATTTT
v_call: TRBV12-3/TRBV12-4
cdr3_length: 15
j_call: TRBJ1-5
d_call: NA
clone_size: few

cdr3_aa: CASSEMESQPQHF
cdr3_nt: TGTGCCAGCTCAGAAATGGAGAGCCAGCCCCAGCATTTT
v_call: TRBV18
cdr3_length: 13
j_call: TRBJ1-5
d_call: NA
clone_size: NA

cdr3_aa: CASRSTGSDGYTF
cdr3_nt: TGTGCCAGCAGATCTACAGGGTCCGATGGCTACACCTTC
v_call: TRBV28
cdr3_length: 13
j_call: TRBJ1-2
d_call: NA
clone_size: many

cdr3_aa: CASSSQGKETQYF
cdr3_nt: TGCGCCAGCAGCTCACAGGGGAAAGAGACCCAGTACTTC
v_call: TRBV5-1
cdr3_length: 13
j_call: TRBJ2-5
d_call: TRBD1
clone_size: NA

cdr3_aa: CASSQVTANSYEQYF
cdr3_nt: TGTGCCAGCAGCCAGGTGACAGCAAACTCCTACGAGCAGTACTTC
v_call: TRBV4-2
cdr3_length: 15
j_call: TRBJ2-7
d_call: NA
clone_size: NA

cdr3_aa: CAISEWATGNYGYTF
cdr3_nt: TGTGCCATCAGTGAGTGGGCCACCGGGAACTATGGCTACACCTTC
v_call: TRBV10-3
cdr3_length: 15
j_call: TRBJ1-2
d_call: NA
clone_size: NA

cdr3_aa: CASSFDGGGGYGYTF
cdr3_nt: TGTGCCAGCAGCTTCGACGGGGGCGGTGGCTATGGCTACACCTTC
v_call: TRBV7-9
cdr3_length: 15
j_call: TRBJ1-2
d_call: NA
clone_size: NA